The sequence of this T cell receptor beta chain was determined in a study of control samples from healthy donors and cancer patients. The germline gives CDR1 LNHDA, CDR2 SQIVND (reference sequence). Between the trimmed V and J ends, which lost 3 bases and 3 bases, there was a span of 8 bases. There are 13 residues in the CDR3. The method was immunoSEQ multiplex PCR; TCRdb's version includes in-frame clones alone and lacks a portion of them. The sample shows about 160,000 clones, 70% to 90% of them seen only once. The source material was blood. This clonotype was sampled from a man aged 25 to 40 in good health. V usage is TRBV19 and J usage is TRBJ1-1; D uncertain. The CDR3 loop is CASSINIHTEAFF. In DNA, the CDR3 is TGTGCCAGTAGTATCAATATCCACACTGAAGCTTTCTTT.